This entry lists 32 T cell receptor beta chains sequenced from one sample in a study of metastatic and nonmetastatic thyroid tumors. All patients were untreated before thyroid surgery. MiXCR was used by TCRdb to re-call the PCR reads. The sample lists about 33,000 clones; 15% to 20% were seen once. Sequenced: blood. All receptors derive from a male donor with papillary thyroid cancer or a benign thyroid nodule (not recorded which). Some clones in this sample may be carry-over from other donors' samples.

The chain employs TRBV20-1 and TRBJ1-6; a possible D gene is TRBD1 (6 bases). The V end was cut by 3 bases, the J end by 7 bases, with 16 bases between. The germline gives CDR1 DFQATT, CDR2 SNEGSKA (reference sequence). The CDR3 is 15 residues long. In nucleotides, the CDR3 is TGCAGTGCTAGTCGGCCGGGGGCGAAGAATTCACCCCTCCACTTT. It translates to CSASRPGAKNSPLHF.

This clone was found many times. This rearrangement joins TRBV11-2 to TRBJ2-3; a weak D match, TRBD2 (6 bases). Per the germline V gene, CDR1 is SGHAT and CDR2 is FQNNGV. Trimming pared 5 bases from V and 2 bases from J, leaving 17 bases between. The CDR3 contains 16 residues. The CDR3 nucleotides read TGTGCCAGCAGCCCGCCAACCGGGGGACTCACAGATACGCAGTATTTT. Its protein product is CASSPPTGGLTDTQYF. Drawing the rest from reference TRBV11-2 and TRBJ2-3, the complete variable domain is EAGVAQSPRYKIIEKRQSVAFWCNPISGHATLYWYQQILGQGPKLLIQFQNNGVVDDSQLPKDRFSAERLKGVDSTLKIQPAKLEDSAVYLCASSPPTGGLTDTQYFGPGTRLTVL.

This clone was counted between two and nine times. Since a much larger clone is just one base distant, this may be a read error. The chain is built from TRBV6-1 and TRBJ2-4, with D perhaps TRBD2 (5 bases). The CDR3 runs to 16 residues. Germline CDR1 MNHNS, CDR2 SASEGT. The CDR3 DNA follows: TGTGCCAGCAGCCCCTTGGAGGCGGGTGCCAAAGACATTCAGTACTTC. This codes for CASSPLEAGAKDIQYF.

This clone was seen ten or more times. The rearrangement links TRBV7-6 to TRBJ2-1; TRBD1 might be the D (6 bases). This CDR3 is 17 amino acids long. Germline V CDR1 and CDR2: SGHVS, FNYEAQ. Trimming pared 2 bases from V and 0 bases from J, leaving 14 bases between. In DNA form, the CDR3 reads TGTGCCAGCAGCTTATCCGGACAGTTGGCCTCCTACAATGAGCAGTTCTTC. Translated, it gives CASSLSGQLASYNEQFF. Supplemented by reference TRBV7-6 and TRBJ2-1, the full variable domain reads GAGVSQSPRYKVTKRGQDVALRCDPISGHVSLYWYRQALGQGPEFLTYFNYEAQQDKSGLPNDRFSAERPEGSISTLTIQRTEQRDSAMYRCASSLSGQLASYNEQFFGPGTRLTVL.

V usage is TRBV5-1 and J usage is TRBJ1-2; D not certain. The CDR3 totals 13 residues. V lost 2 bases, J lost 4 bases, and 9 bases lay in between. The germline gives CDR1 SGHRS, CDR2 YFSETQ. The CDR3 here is CASSFGVSYGYTF. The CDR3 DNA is TGCGCCAGCAGCTTTGGGGTTAGCTATGGCTACACCTTC.

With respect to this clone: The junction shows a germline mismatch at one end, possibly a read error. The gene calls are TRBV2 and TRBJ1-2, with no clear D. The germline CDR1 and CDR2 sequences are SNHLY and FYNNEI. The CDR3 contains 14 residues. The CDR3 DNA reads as TGTGCCAGCAGTGAAGCGCGCCAGGTGGTAGGCTACGCCTTC. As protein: CASSEARQVVGYAF.

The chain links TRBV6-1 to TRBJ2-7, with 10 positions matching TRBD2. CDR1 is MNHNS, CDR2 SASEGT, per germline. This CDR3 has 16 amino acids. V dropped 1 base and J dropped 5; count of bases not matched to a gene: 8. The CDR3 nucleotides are TGTGCCAGCAGTGAAGAATACAGCGGGAGGGGCAACGAGCAGTACTTC. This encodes CASSEEYSGRGNEQYF.

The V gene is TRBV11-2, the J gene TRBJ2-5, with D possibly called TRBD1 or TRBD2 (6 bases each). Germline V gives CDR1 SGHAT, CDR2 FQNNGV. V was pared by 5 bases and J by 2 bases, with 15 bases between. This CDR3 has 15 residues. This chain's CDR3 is CASSLSGEEQETQYF. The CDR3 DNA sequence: TGTGCCAGCAGCCTCTCAGGGGAGGAACAAGAGACCCAGTACTTC.

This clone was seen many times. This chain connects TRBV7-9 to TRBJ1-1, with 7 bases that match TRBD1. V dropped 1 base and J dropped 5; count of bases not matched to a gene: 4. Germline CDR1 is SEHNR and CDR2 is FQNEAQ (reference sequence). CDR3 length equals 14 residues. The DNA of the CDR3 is TGTGCCAGCAGCTTAGAAGGGACAGTGACTGAAGCTTTCTTT. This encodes CASSLEGTVTEAFF.

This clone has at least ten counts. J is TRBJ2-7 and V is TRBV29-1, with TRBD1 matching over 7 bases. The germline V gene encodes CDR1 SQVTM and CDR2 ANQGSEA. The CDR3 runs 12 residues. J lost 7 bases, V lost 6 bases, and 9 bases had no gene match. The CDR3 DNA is TGCAGCGTCACTCGACAGGGTTCTGAGCAGTACTTC. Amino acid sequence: CSVTRQGSEQYF.

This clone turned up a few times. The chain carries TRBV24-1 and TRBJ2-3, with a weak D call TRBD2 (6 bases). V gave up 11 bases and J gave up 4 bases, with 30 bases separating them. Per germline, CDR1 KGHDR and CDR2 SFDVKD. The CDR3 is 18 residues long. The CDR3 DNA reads TGTGCCAACGAGGCGGTACCCGGAGCGGGCGGCGAGCCAGATACGCAGTATTTT. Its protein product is CANEAVPGAGGEPDTQYF.

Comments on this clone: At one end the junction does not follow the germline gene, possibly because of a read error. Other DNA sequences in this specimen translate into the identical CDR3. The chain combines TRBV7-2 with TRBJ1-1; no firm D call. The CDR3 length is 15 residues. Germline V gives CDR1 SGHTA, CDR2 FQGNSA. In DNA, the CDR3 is TGTGCCAGCGGTCGGGCAGGAGGCGCGTACACTGAGGCTTTCTTT. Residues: CASGRAGGAYTEAFF. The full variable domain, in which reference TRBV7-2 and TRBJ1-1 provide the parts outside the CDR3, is GAGVSQSPSNKVTEKGKDVELRCDPISGHTALYWYRQSLGQGLEFLIYFQGNSAPDKSGLPSDRFSAERTGGSVSTLTIQRTQQEDSAVYLCASGRAGGAYTEAFFGQGTRLTVV.

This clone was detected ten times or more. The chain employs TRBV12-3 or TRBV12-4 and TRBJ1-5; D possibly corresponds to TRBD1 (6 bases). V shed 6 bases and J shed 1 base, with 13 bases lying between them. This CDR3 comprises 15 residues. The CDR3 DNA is TGTGCCAGCAGACGCAGGGGTGAGAGCAATCAGCCCCAGCATTTT. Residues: CASRRRGESNQPQHF.

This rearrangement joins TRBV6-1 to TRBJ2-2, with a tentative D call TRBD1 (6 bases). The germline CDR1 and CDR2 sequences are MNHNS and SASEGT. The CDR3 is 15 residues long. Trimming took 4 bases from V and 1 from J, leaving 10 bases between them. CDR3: CASSASTGNTGELFF. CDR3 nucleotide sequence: TGTGCCAGCAGTGCGTCGACAGGGAACACCGGGGAGCTGTTTTTT.

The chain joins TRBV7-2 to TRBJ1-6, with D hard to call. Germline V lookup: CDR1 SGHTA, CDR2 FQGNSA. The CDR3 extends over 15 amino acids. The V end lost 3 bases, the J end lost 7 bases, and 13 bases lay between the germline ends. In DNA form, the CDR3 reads TGTGCCAGCAGCTTCGCGACTGTGAGAAATTCACCCCTCCACTTT. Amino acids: CASSFATVRNSPLHF. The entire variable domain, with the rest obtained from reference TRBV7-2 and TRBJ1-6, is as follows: GAGVSQSPSNKVTEKGKDVELRCDPISGHTALYWYRQSLGQGLEFLIYFQGNSAPDKSGLPSDRFSAERTGGSVSTLTIQRTQQEDSAVYLCASSFATVRNSPLHFGNGTRLTVT.

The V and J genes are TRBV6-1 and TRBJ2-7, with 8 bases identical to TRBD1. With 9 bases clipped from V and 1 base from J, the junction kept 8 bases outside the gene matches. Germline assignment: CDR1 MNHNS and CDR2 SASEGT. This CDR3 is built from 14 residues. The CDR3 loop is CASTPTGASYEQYF. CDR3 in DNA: TGTGCCAGTACCCCGACAGGGGCATCCTACGAGCAGTACTTC.

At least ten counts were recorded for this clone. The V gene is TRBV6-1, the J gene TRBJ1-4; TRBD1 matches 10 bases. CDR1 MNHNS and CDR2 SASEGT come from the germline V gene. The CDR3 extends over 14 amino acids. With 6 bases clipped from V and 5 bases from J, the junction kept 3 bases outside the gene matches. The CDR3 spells CASRRTGGNEKLFF. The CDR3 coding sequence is TGTGCCAGCAGACGGACAGGGGGGAATGAAAAACTGTTTTTT.

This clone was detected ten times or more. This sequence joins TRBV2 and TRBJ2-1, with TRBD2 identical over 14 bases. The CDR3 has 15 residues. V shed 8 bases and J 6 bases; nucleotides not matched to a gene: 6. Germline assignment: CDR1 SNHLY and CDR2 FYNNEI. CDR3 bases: TGTGCCAGCGGCGCCGGGACTAGCGGGAGCAATGAGCAGTTCTTC. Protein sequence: CASGAGTSGSNEQFF.

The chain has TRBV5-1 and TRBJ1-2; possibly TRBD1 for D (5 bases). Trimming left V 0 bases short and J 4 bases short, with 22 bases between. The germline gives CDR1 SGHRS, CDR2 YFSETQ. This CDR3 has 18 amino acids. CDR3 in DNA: TGCGCCAGCAGCTTGGCCAACCCCAGGAGTGGGGGGTTCTATGGCTACACCTTC. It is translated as CASSLANPRSGGFYGYTF.

For the CDR3, the DNA is TGTGCCAGCAGTGAAGGACAGAATTCACCCCTCCACTTT. As protein: CASSEGQNSPLHF. The V gene is TRBV6-4, the J gene TRBJ1-6, with D tentatively TRBD1 (6 bases). The germline gives CDR1 MRHNA, CDR2 SNTAGT. The ends were cut back, 3 bases at V and 7 bases at J, with 7 bases in the middle. There are 13 residues in the CDR3.

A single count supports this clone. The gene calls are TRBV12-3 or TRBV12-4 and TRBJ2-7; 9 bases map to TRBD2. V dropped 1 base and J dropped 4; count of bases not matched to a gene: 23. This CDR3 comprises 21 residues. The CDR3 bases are TGTGCCAGCAGTTTAGGTCATCCTGGCGGGTTGTGCGGGAGGGCCGCGTACGAGCAGTACTTC. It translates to CASSLGHPGGLCGRAAYEQYF.

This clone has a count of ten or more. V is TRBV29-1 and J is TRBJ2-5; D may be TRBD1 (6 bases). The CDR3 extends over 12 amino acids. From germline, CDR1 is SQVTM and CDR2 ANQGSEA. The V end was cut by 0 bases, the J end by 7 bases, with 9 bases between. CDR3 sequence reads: CSVEETGRTQYF. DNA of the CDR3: TGCAGCGTTGAAGAAACAGGGCGGACCCAGTACTTC.

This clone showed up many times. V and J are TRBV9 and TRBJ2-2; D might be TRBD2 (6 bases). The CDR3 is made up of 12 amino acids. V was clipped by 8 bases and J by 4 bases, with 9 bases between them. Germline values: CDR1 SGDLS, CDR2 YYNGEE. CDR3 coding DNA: TGTGCCAGTAGGAGGGGCACCGGGGAGCTGTTTTTT. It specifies CASRRGTGELFF.

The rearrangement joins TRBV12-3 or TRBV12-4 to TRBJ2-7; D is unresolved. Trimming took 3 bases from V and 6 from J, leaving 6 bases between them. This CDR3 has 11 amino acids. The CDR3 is CASSFLGEQYF. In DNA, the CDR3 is TGTGCCAGCAGTTTCCTGGGCGAGCAGTACTTC.

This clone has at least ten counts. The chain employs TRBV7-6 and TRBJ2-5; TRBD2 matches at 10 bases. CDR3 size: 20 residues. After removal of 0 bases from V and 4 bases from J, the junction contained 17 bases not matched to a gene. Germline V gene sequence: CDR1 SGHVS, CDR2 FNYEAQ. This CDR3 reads CASSLAWTSGPRGGRETQYF. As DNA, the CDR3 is TGTGCCAGCAGCTTAGCGTGGACTAGCGGCCCGAGGGGGGGACGAGAGACCCAGTACTTC.

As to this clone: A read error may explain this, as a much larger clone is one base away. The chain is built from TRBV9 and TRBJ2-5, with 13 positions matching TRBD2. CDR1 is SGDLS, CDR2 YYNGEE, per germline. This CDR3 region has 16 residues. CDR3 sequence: CASIVGTSGVLQTQYF. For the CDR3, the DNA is TGTGCCAGCATCGTAGGGACTAGCGGGGTTCTGCAGACCCAGTACTTC.

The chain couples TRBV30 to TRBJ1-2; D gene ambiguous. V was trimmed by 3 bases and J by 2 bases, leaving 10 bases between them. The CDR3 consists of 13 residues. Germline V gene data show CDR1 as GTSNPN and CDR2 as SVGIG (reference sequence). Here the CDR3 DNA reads TGTGCCTGGAGCCCCATGGAGAACTATGGCTACACCTTC. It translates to CAWSPMENYGYTF. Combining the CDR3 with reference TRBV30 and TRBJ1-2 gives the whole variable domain SQTIHQWPATLVQPVGSPLSLECTVEGTSNPNLYWYRQAAGRGLQLLFYSVGIGQISSEVPQNLSASRPQDRQFILSSKKLLLSDSGFYLCAWSPMENYGYTFGSGTRLTVV.

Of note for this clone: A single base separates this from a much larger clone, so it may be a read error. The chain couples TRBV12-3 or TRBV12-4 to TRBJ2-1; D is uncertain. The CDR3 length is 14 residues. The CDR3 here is CASSPQPEVNEQLF. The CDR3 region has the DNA TGTGCCAGCAGTCCGCAGCCAGAAGTCAATGAGCAGCTCTTC.

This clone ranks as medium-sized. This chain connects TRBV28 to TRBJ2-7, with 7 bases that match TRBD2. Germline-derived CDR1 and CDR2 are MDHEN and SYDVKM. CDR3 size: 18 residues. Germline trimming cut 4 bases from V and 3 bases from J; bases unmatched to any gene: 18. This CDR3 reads CASSSTLLGLVSSYEQYF. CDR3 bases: TGTGCCAGCAGTTCAACTCTCCTCGGACTAGTAAGTAGCTACGAGCAGTACTTC.

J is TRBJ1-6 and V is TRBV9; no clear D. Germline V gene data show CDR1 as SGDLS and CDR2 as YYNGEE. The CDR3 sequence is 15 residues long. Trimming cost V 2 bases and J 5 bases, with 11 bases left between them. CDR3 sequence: CASSVGVTNNSPLHF. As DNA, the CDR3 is TGTGCCAGCAGCGTTGGGGTGACGAATAATTCACCCCTCCACTTT.

The CDR3 spells CASSWTGGFYEQYF. The CDR3 DNA reads TGCGCCAGCAGCTGGACAGGGGGCTTCTACGAGCAGTACTTC. The genes are TRBV5-1 and TRBJ2-7, with 11 nucleotides matching TRBD1. Germline CDR1 and CDR2: SGHRS and YFSETQ. With 3 bases clipped from V and 3 bases from J, the junction kept 2 bases outside the gene matches. The CDR3 is 14 amino acids. The variable domain in full, with the rest retrieved from reference TRBV5-1 and TRBJ2-7, is KAGVTQTPRYLIKTRGQQVTLSCSPISGHRSVSWYQQTPGQGLQFLFEYFSETQRNKGNFPGRFSGRQFSNSRSEMNVSTLELGDSALYLCASSWTGGFYEQYFGPGTRLTVT.

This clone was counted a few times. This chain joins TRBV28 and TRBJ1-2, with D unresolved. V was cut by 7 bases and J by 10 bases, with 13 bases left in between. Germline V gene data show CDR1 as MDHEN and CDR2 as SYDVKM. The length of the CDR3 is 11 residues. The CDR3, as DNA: TGTGCCAGCATTTTTAGAGGTGTCTACACCTTC. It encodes CASIFRGVYTF.